Listed below are T cell receptor beta chains from one sample, sequenced in a study of T-cell memory formation after mild COVID-19. TCRdb re-called the 5' RACE reads through MiXCR, storing one row per CDR3 protein. The table has roughly 250,000 distinct CDR3 sequences, approximately 16% seen once; the top ten hold 20% to 25%. Sequenced input: PBMCs or a T cell subset sorted from them (not recorded which). All receptors derive from a man younger than 35 who had mild COVID-19 (a few samples of this study predate the infection). Cell type and time point are not known. CDR3s include the opening cysteine and the closing phenylalanine or tryptophan.

V gene: TRBV6-2/TRBV6-3
J gene: TRBJ1-1
CDR3 length: 11
CDR3 protein: CASSRQVEAFF

V gene: TRBV10-3
J gene: TRBJ2-5
CDR3 length: 17
CDR3 protein: CAISPTRGGRGGETQYF

V gene: TRBV6-4
J gene: TRBJ2-3
CDR3 length: 12
CDR3 protein: CASSDNGDTQYF

V gene: TRBV29-1
J gene: TRBJ1-1
CDR3 length: 13
CDR3 protein: CSVEEGMDTEAFF

V gene: TRBV12-3/TRBV12-4
J gene: TRBJ1-2
CDR3 length: 14
CDR3 protein: CASSPRGRVGGYTF

V gene: TRBV9
J gene: TRBJ1-2
CDR3 length: 15
CDR3 protein: CASSVATAGPGGYTF

V gene: TRBV3-1
J gene: TRBJ1-2
CDR3 length: 18
CDR3 protein: CASSQDRFPRGRDYGYTF

V gene: TRBV6-2/TRBV6-3
J gene: TRBJ2-1
CDR3 length: 12
CDR3 protein: CASKARANEQFF

V gene: TRBV12-3/TRBV12-4
J gene: TRBJ2-3
CDR3 length: 14
CDR3 protein: CASTWGASTDTQYF

V gene: TRBV11-2
J gene: TRBJ2-7
CDR3 length: 14
CDR3 protein: CASKHWQGAYEQYF

V gene: TRBV12-3/TRBV12-4
J gene: TRBJ2-3
CDR3 length: 16
CDR3 protein: CASSWGLQTTTDTQYF

V gene: TRBV20-1
J gene: TRBJ2-3
CDR3 length: 16
CDR3 protein: CSARRGWRGRTDTQYF

V gene: TRBV7-9
J gene: TRBJ1-1
CDR3 length: 11
CDR3 protein: CASSLRGGAFF

V gene: TRBV4-2
J gene: TRBJ2-5
CDR3 length: 16
CDR3 protein: CASSQLATGARETQYF

V gene: TRBV6-2/TRBV6-3
J gene: TRBJ2-2
CDR3 length: 12
CDR3 protein: CASTTGTGELFF

V gene: TRBV7-2
J gene: TRBJ1-1
CDR3 length: 12
CDR3 protein: CASSPPLPVAFF